The clone carrying this T cell receptor (beta chain) was seen repeatedly, ten times or more. The antigen remains unidentified. This sample was taken from a study of glioma-infiltrating T cells. Study-level results: Only very few CDR3 sequences appeared in both tissue and blood.

This CDR3 comprises 12 residues. With 4 bases removed from V and 4 bases from J, the gap between germline ends came to 8 bases. Germline values: CDR1 SGHTA, CDR2 FQGNSA. The iRepertoire nested amplicon-rescue multiplex PCR amplified TCR alpha and beta CDR3s from RNA. A single record per CDR3 protein comes from TCRdb applying MiXCR to the multiplex PCR reads. The sample carries 110,000 or so distinct CDR3 sequences, 25% to 30% recorded once. The sequencing input was glioma tissue, nonneoplastic brain tissue, or PBMCs (not recorded which). The origin of this receptor is a human donor with low-grade glioma or glioblastoma, undergoing nonglioma brain surgery, or in good health (not recorded which). V is TRBV7-2 and J is TRBJ2-7; D perhaps matches TRBD1 (6 bases). CDR3 loop: CASSYGQYEQYF. The CDR3 nucleotides are TGTGCCAGCAGCTATGGACAGTACGAGCAGTACTTC.